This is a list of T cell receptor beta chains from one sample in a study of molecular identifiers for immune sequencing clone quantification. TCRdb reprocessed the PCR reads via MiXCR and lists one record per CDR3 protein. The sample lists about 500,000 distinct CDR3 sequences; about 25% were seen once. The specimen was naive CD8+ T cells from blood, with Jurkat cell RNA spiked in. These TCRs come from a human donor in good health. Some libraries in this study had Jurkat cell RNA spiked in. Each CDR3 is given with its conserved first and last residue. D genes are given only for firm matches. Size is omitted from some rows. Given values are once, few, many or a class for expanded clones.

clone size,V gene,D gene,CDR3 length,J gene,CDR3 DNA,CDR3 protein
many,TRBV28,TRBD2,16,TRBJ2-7,TGTGCCAGCAGTAGCCCAGCGGGGTATGTCTCCTACGAGCAGTACTTC,CASSSPAGYVSYEQYF
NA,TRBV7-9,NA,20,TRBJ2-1,TGTGCCAGCAGCTTATATCAGGTCATCGGCCCCGCAACGGCCTACAATGAGCAGTTCTTC,CASSLYQVIGPATAYNEQFF
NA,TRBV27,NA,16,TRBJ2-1,TGTGCCAGCAGTTTATCGTGGCAGGGATCCTACAATGAGCAGTTCTTC,CASSLSWQGSYNEQFF
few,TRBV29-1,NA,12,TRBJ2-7,TGCAGCGTTGCTGGGCTTGAGTACGAGCAGTACTTC,CSVAGLEYEQYF
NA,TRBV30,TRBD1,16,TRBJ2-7,TGTGCCTGGGGGGACCCATGGACAGGGCCATCGGGCGAGCAGTACTTC,CAWGDPWTGPSGEQYF
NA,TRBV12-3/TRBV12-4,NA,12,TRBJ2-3,TGTGCCAGCAGTTATAACACAGATACGCGGTATTTT,CASSYNTDTRYF
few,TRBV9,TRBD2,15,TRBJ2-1,TGTGCCAGCAGCGTAGAACTAGCGGGATACGGTGAGCAGTTCTTC,CASSVELAGYGEQFF
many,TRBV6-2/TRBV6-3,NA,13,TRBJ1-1,TGTGCCAGCAAGGTCGGCCTGAACACTGAAGCTTTCTTT,CASKVGLNTEAFF
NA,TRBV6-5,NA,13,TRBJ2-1,TGTGCCCGCAGTTACACCCAACTTGCTGCGCAGTTCTTC,CARSYTQLAAQFF
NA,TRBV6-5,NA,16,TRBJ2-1,TGTGCCAGCAGTCCGTCTCGCCCGACCACAAACAATGAGCAGTTCTTC,CASSPSRPTTNNEQFF
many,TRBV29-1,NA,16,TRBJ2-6,TGCAGCGTTGCAGCCGGACAGATGTTTGGTGCCAACGTCCTGACTTTC,CSVAAGQMFGANVLTF
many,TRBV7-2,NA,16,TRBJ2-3,TGTGCCAGCAGCCCCGGGGCATTCGTTTCCGCAGATACGCAGTATTTT,CASSPGAFVSADTQYF
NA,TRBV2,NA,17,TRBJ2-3,TGTGCCAGAAATCGAGTGGGTGGATCAATGGGCACAGATACGCTGTATTTT,CARNRVGGSMGTDTLYF
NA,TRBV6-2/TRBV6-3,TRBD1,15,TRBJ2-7,TGTGCCAGCAGTTACTCTCCCAGGGGGCCCTACGAGCAGTACTTC,CASSYSPRGPYEQYF
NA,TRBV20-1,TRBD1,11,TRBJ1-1,TGCAGGGCCGCACAGGGGCCTGGAGCTTTCTTT,CRAAQGPGAFF
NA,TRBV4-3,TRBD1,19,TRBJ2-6,TGCGCCAGCAGCCAAGATCGGGGGGACAGGGGCTCTGGGGCCAACGTCCTGACTTTC,CASSQDRGDRGSGANVLTF
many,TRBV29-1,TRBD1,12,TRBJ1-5,TGCAGCGTTGAAGATCAGGGGGGGCCCCAGCATTTT,CSVEDQGGPQHF
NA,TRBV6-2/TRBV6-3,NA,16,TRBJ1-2,TGTGCCAGCAGTTTCGGGAGTGCCAGCGGACTCTATGGCTACACCTTC,CASSFGSASGLYGYTF
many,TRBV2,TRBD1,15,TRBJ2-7,TGTGCCAGCAGCTCCGGACAGGCTAGCTCCTACGAGCAGTACTTC,CASSSGQASSYEQYF
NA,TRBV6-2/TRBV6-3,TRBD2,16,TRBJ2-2,TGTGTCAGCAGTCGACTAGCGGGAGTATGGACCGGGGAGCTGTTTTTT,CVSSRLAGVWTGELFF
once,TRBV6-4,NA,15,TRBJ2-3,TGTGCCAGCAGTTTTACAGGGATCAGCACAGATACGCAGTATTTT,CASSFTGISTDTQYF
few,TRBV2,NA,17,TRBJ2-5,TGTGCCAGCAGTGAAAGAGGGGTTAGGGCCTACCAAGAGACCCAGTACTTC,CASSERGVRAYQETQYF
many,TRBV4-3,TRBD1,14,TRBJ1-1,TGCGCCAGCAGCCAGGACAGGTTTGCCCCTGAAGCTTTCTTT,CASSQDRFAPEAFF
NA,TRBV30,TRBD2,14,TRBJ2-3,TGTGCCCGGAGCTCTAGCGGCCCAACAGATACGCAGTATTTT,CARSSSGPTDTQYF
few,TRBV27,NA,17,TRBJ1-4,TGTGCCAGCAGTTTATTATACTCTCCTAACTTGGGTGAAAAACTGTTTTTT,CASSLLYSPNLGEKLFF
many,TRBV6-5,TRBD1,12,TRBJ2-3,TGTGCCAGCAGTACAAGACAGGGGCCGCAGTATTTT,CASSTRQGPQYF
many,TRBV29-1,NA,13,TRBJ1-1,TGCAGCGTTGAATGGGGGTTGAACACTGAAGCTTTCTTT,CSVEWGLNTEAFF
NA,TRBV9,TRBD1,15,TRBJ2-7,TGTGCCAGCTGCGTAGGCTCTACAGGGGGATACGAGCAGTACTTC,CASCVGSTGGYEQYF
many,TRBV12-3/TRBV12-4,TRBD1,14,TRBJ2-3,TGTGCCAGCGGGACCGACAGGGCCCCAGATACGCAGTATTTT,CASGTDRAPDTQYF
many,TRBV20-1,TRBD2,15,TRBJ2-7,TGCAGTGCACCATTAAGCGGGGGCTTTTCCTACGAGCAGTACTTC,CSAPLSGGFSYEQYF
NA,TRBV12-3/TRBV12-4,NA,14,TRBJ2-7,TGTGCCAGCAGTTCCCCAGGGGCTCCCTACGAGCAGTCCTTC,CASSSPGAPYEQSF
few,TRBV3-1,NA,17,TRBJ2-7,TGTGCCAGCAGCCAAACCCTGACAGGCGCTGACTCCTACGGGCAGTACTTC,CASSQTLTGADSYGQYF
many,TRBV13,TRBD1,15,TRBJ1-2,TGTGCCAGCAGCAGCCGCGGACAGGGGTTCTTTGGCTACACCTTC,CASSSRGQGFFGYTF
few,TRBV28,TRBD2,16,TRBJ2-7,TGTGCCAGCAGTCCCGCAGGACTAGCGGGGAGATACGAGCAGTACTTC,CASSPAGLAGRYEQYF
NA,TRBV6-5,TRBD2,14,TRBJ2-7,TGTGCCAGCAGGGTGGGGGGGGACCCCTACGAGCAGTACTTC,CASRVGGDPYEQYF
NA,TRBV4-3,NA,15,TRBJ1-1,TGCGCCAGCGGCCAAGATCGTTGGTCCTACACTGAAGCTTTCTTT,CASGQDRWSYTEAFF
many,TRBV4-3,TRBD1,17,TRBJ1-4,TGCGCCAGCAGCCAAGATTCACAGGGGGCAACTAATGAAAAACTGTTTTTT,CASSQDSQGATNEKLFF